Sequencing of this TCR beta chain was carried out in a study of shared clonotypes between healthy human individuals. Study-level findings and limits: The study found 4.5% to 5% of naive CD4 clonotypes shared across a handful of donors.

Details on this clone: Its specificity is unknown.

Replicate PCRs from sorted subsets contained 200 ng DNA, which is approximately 30,000 T cell genomes. In the original workflow: Without quality scores, immunoSEQ junctional reads could not be filtered like full-length reads. TCRdb's copy holds only in-frame clones and misses some; the assay was immunoSEQ multiplex PCR. V and J calls and clone size follow that table, whereas D and trimming were derived from the DNA. The profile shows roughly 700,000 clones, around 74% of them singletons. Germline CDR1 is SGDLS and CDR2 is YYNGEE. With 8 bases removed from V and 4 bases from J, the gap between germline ends came to 15 bases. This CDR3 has 13 residues.

The clonotype comes from a woman in her thirties in good health. V usage is TRBV9 and J usage is TRBJ2-5; D might be TRBD2 (6 bases). The sample comprised memory CD4+ T cells sorted from blood. Specified subset: CD45RA-negative fraction. CDR3 nucleotide sequence: TGTGCCAGTGGAGGGGCCTACTCAGAGACCCAGTACTTC. Amino acid sequence: CASGGAYSETQYF.